This entry lists 24 T cell receptor beta chains sequenced from one sample in a study of blood T cell repertoires in COVID-19. Assay: immunoSEQ multiplex PCR; the TCRdb copy retains only in-frame clones and omits some. The sample carries fewer than 200,000 clones, around 80% recorded once. The source material was PBMCs or T cells enriched from blood (not recorded which). These TCRs come from a man aged 45-65 years who had recovered from COVID-19.

This clone was found a few times. The chain combines TRBV5-4 with TRBJ2-7, with 8 bases aligning to TRBD1. Per the germline V gene, CDR1 is SGHNT and CDR2 is YYREEE (reference sequence). The length of the CDR3 is 13 residues. Germline trimming cut 4 bases from V and 4 bases from J; bases unmatched to any gene: 4. CDR3 amino acids: CASSPQGVYEQYF. The CDR3 DNA is TGTGCCAGCAGCCCACAGGGGGTTTACGAGCAGTACTTC.

V gene TRBV12-5 combines with J gene TRBJ2-7, with 7 nucleotides matching TRBD1. J lost 2 bases, V lost 6 bases, and 4 bases had no gene match. Per germline, CDR1 LGHNT and CDR2 FRNRAP. The CDR3 loop spans 13 amino acids. The chain's CDR3 is CASGPGQPYEQYF. The CDR3 DNA reads TGTGCTAGTGGGCCGGGACAGCCCTACGAGCAGTACTTC. Full variable domain (remainder filled in from reference TRBV12-5 and TRBJ2-7): DARVTQTPRHKVTEMGQEVTMRCQPILGHNTVFWYRQTMMQGLELLAYFRNRAPLDDSGMPKDRFSAEMPDATLATLKIQPSEPRDSAVYFCASGPGQPYEQYFGPGTRLTVT.

The genes are TRBV29-1 and TRBJ1-1; no clear D. The CDR3 is 12 amino acids. Germline lookup yields CDR1 SQVTM and CDR2 ANQGSEA. Trimming removed 7 bases at V and 0 bases at J, with 9 bases between. CDR3 in DNA: TGCAGCGCCGAGTTATTGAACACTGAAGCTTTCTTT. As protein: CSAELLNTEAFF. The variable domain in full, completed from reference TRBV29-1 and TRBJ1-1, reads SAVISQKPSRDICQRGTSLTIQCQVDSQVTMMFWYRQQPGQSLTLIATANQGSEATYESGFVIDKFPISRPNLTFSTLTVSNMSPEDSSIYLCSAELLNTEAFFGQGTRLTVV.

The rearrangement uses TRBV2 and TRBJ2-7, with 9 bases identical to TRBD2. The CDR3 runs 15 residues. Germline loops: CDR1 SNHLY, CDR2 FYNNEI. V lost 0 bases and J lost 7; bases outside the gene matches: 7. The CDR3 region is CASSEAGTSRWEQYF. CDR3 nucleotides: TGTGCCAGCAGTGAAGCTGGGACTAGCCGTTGGGAGCAGTACTTC.

The V gene is TRBV7-2, the J gene TRBJ1-1; tentative D call: TRBD1 (5 bases). V was cut by 4 bases and J by 0 bases, with 9 bases left in between. CDR3 size: 14 residues. CDR1 is SGHTA, CDR2 FQGNSA, per germline. Here the CDR3 DNA reads TGTGCCAGCAGCTGGGGACTGATGAACACTGAAGCTTTCTTT. This sequence encodes CASSWGLMNTEAFF.

The chain employs TRBV4-1 and TRBJ1-3, with 9 bases matching TRBD1. J lost 7 bases, V lost 2 bases, and 3 bases had no gene match. Germline lookup yields CDR1 MGHRA and CDR2 YSYEKL. This CDR3 region has 14 residues. CDR3 sequence (DNA): TGCGCCAGCAGCCAAAGCGACAGGGGGAACACCATATATTTT. This codes for CASSQSDRGNTIYF.

The chain couples TRBV18 to TRBJ2-4; the D gene is possibly TRBD1 (5 bases). The germline V and J ends were trimmed by 0 bases and 1 base, with 13 bases remaining between them. The germline V gene has CDR1 KGHSH and CDR2 LQKENI. This CDR3 comprises 17 residues. CDR3 in DNA: TGTGCCAGCTCACCACCCCAGGGTTCCCTGGCCAAAAACATTCAGTACTTC. Protein sequence: CASSPPQGSLAKNIQYF.

The chain is built from TRBV6-5 and TRBJ2-7; 10 positions match TRBD1. CDR3 length equals 15 residues. Trimming at V came to 7 bases and at J to 0 bases, leaving 6 bases not matched to a gene. The germline CDR1 and CDR2 sequences are MNHEY and SVGAGI. The CDR3 sequence: CASTDRDRGSYEQYF. The CDR3 nucleotides are TGTGCCAGCACCGACCGGGACAGGGGCTCCTACGAGCAGTACTTC.

The rearrangement uses TRBV6-5 and TRBJ2-2; 9 bases match TRBD1. CDR1 MNHEY and CDR2 SVGAGI come from the germline V gene. The CDR3 spans 16 residues. Trimming removed 2 bases from V and 6 bases from J; junction bases left unmatched: 7. CDR3 coding DNA: TGTGCCAGCAGTTACACCGGGACAGGGTACGCCGGGGAGCTGTTTTTT. Encoded protein: CASSYTGTGYAGELFF.

The chain combines TRBV20-1 with TRBJ1-1, with D hard to call. This CDR3 comprises 15 residues. From germline, CDR1 is DFQATT and CDR2 SNEGSKA (reference sequence). Deletions cut 3 bases from V and 8 bases from J, with 22 bases between. The CDR3 loop is CSASFHVRSSPEAFF. The CDR3 DNA reads TGCAGTGCTAGTTTTCATGTGAGGTCTTCCCCCGAAGCTTTCTTT.

This clone was picked up one time. The rearrangement joins TRBV5-1 to TRBJ2-5; 10 nucleotides align to TRBD2. Germline loops: CDR1 SGHRS, CDR2 YFSETQ. The trim removed 3 bases at V and 4 bases at J, leaving 6 bases unmatched. The CDR3 has 15 residues. CDR3 nucleotide sequence: TGCGCCAGCAGCTGGGGCCCTAGCGGGGGAGAGACCCAGTACTTC. This codes for CASSWGPSGGETQYF.

The genes are TRBV7-8 and TRBJ1-4; 7 positions agree with TRBD1. Trimming took 6 bases from V and 7 from J; bases not matched to a gene: 11. Germline assignment: CDR1 SGHVS and CDR2 FQNEAQ. The CDR3 length is 15 residues. This chain's CDR3 is CASSFTGTEIEKLFF. The CDR3 region has the DNA TGTGCCAGCAGTTTTACCGGGACAGAGATTGAAAAACTGTTTTTT.

The genes are TRBV21-1 and TRBJ1-2; whether TRBD1, the table's D call, matches the DNA was not checked. TRBV21-1 is given as a pseudogene. This CDR3 is built from 16 residues. The CDR3 region has the DNA TGTGCCAGCAGCAAAACGCGGCTGGGACAGAACTATGGCTACACCTTC. Its translation: CASSKTRLGQNYGYTF.

The chain couples TRBV7-9 to TRBJ1-3; TRBD1 might be the D (5 bases). Germline values: CDR1 SEHNR, CDR2 FQNEAQ (reference sequence). The CDR3 extends over 16 amino acids. V shed 0 bases and J shed 1 base, with 10 bases lying between them. The CDR3 DNA is TGTGCCAGCAGCTTAGCGCGGGGCTCTTCTGGAAACACCATATATTTT. It is translated as CASSLARGSSGNTIYF.

This clone was recorded once. The chain employs TRBV7-3 and TRBJ2-2; TRBD1 matches 9 bases. CDR3 length equals 14 residues. Trimming took 6 bases from V and 7 from J; bases not matched to a gene: 6. Germline V gives CDR1 SGHTA, CDR2 FQGTGA. The CDR3 reads CASRTGTGFGELFF. CDR3 nucleotides: TGTGCCAGCAGGACCGGGACAGGGTTCGGGGAGCTGTTTTTT.

The rearrangement uses TRBV2 and TRBJ1-6, with TRBD1 as a possible D gene (6 bases). Looked up from germline, CDR1 is SNHLY and CDR2 is FYNNEI. CDR3 length: 14 residues. Trimming took off 6 bases at V and 0 bases at J, with 6 bases between the two ends. As DNA, the CDR3 is TGTGCCAGCAGGGACAGCTCCTATAATTCACCCCTCCACTTT. Translating gives CASRDSSYNSPLHF. The full variable domain, rest sourced from reference TRBV2 and TRBJ1-6, is EPEVTQTPSHQVTQMGQEVILRCVPISNHLYFYWYRQILGQKVEFLVSFYNNEISEKSEIFDDQFSVERPDGSNFTLKIRSTKLEDSAMYFCASRDSSYNSPLHFGNGTRLTVT.

CDR3: CAWRYGTGLFYEQYF. In nucleotides, the CDR3 is TGTGCCTGGAGGTACGGGACAGGTCTTTTTTACGAGCAGTACTTC. V is TRBV30 and J is TRBJ2-7; 8 nucleotides match TRBD1. The V gene end was trimmed by 3 bases and the J gene end by 4 bases; junction bases not matched to a gene: 11. This CDR3 region has 15 residues. The germline gives CDR1 GTSNPN, CDR2 SVGIG (reference sequence).

CDR3 coding DNA: TGTGCCAGCAGTTACCAGGCACGCTACGAGCAGTACTTC. Encoded protein: CASSYQARYEQYF. This sequence joins TRBV6-5 and TRBJ2-7, with D uncertain. The V and J ends lost 2 bases and 3 bases respectively, with 8 bases between them. CDR3 length equals 13 residues. CDR1 and CDR2 (germline): MNHEY, SVGAGI.

This clone has just a few counts. Other nucleotide sequences from this sample produce the same CDR3. The chain links TRBV6-5 to TRBJ2-5, with 14 bases aligning to TRBD2. Germline values: CDR1 MNHEY, CDR2 SVGAGI. CDR3 size: 15 residues. With V trimmed by 6 bases and J by 4 bases, 4 bases remained unmatched. CDR3 residues: CASSPGTSGGETQYF. CDR3 sequence (DNA): TGTGCCAGCAGCCCCGGGACTAGCGGGGGAGAGACCCAGTACTTC.

This clone was observed a single time. This chain connects TRBV5-5 to TRBJ2-7; no reliable D call. Looked up from germline, CDR1 is SGHKS and CDR2 is YYEKEE (reference sequence). The CDR3 runs 14 residues. Trimming stripped 6 bases from V and 2 bases from J, with 15 bases between. The CDR3 bases are TGTGCCAGCACCGCTCAGGCGAGTACCTACGAGCAGTACTTC. Protein product: CASTAQASTYEQYF.

Turning to this clone: Other DNA sequences in this specimen translate into the identical CDR3. The chain recombines TRBV5-6 with TRBJ1-2, with a possible D match to TRBD1 (6 bases). CDR3 length: 14 residues. The germline V gene has CDR1 SGHDT and CDR2 YYEEEE. V shed 1 base and J shed 5 bases, with 12 bases lying between them. Here the CDR3 DNA reads TGTGCCAGCAGCTTGCGGGGGGCCGGATATGGCTACACCTTC. Protein product: CASSLRGAGYGYTF.

This chain joins TRBV15 and TRBJ1-1, with D perhaps TRBD1 (5 bases). CDR1 and CDR2 (germline): LNHNV, YYDKDF (reference sequence). Trimming pared 5 bases from V and 6 bases from J, leaving 13 bases between. The CDR3 is made up of 13 amino acids. CDR3 bases: TGTGCCACCAGCGACCAGGGAGGTCCTGAAGCTTTCTTT. It is translated as CATSDQGGPEAFF.

The chain joins TRBV6-6 to TRBJ1-6; 7 nucleotides line up with TRBD1. The J segment lost 5 bases and the V segment lost 6 bases, leaving 1 base of the junction unmatched. The CDR3 sequence is 13 residues long. Germline V lookup: CDR1 MNHNY, CDR2 SVGAGI (reference sequence). The CDR3 sequence: CASRGQDNSPLHF. The CDR3 DNA sequence: TGTGCCAGCAGAGGACAGGATAATTCACCCCTCCACTTT.

This chain uses TRBV5-1 with TRBJ2-3; possible D gene TRBD1, 6 bases. V lost 1 base and J lost 4, with 10 bases in between. The germline CDR1 and CDR2 sequences are SGHRS and YFSETQ. This CDR3 is built from 14 residues. Here the CDR3 DNA reads TGCGCCAGCAGCTTGACAGGGAACGCAGATACGCAGTATTTT. This codes for CASSLTGNADTQYF.